This T cell receptor beta chain was profiled in a study of spatial heterogeneity in lung cancer. Study background: Compared with alpha-chain sequences, beta-chain sequences were consistently detected in greater numbers. A strong correlation was found between TCR transcript counts in tumor regions and a T cell module score derived from matched bulk RNA-seq. General study points: Tumor mutation counts were tracked by expanded intratumoral alpha and beta TCR counts.

Time point denoted: sample taken at primary tumor resection. The donors comprised approximately 72 untreated early-stage non-small cell lung cancer patients. TCR cDNA molecules each had a unique molecular identifier. TCRdb reprocessed the 5' RACE reads with MiXCR, giving one entry per CDR3 protein. The sample consists of several thousand distinct CDR3 sequences, approximately 9% of them appearing once. Note on this clonotype: The antigen remains undetermined.

Germline assignment: CDR1 LGHNA and CDR2 YSLEER. V gave up 5 bases and J gave up 0 bases; unmatched junction bases: 9. The CDR3 loop spans 17 amino acids. The clonotype comes from a male donor with early-stage non-small cell lung cancer. Sequences were derived from lung tumor tissue, sampled at surgery. This rearrangement joins TRBV4-3 to TRBJ2-2, with TRBD1 matching 7 bases. The CDR3 DNA reads TGCGCCAGCAGCTCCACCGGGACAGCGACGAACACCGGGGAGCTGTTTTTT. Translated, it gives CASSSTGTATNTGELFF.